This T cell receptor beta chain derives from a study of T cells in Graves' hyperthyroidism and ophthalmopathy. Findings of the study overall: Before onset, by a median of around six months, the model predicted ophthalmopathy. Researchers found most expanded thyroid clonotypes above 0.001 in blood as well.

Diagnosing involved the use of clinical symptoms, serum thyroxine and TRAb, thyroid ultrasound and orbital computed tomography. PBMCs came from 9 to 10 ml fresh peripheral blood. Concerning this clonotype: The antigen is not known.

Regions amplified from RNA transcripts were the TCR beta CDR3 regions. In the first-round RT-PCR of the TCR CDR3, the HTBI primer set was used. Each CDR3 protein is one row after TCRdb ran MiXCR on the multiplex PCR reads. The sample includes under 650,000 distinct CDR3 sequences, roughly 17% of them seen just once. V lost 4 bases, J lost 6 bases, and 7 bases lay in between. This CDR3 is built from 12 residues. Germline CDR1 reads SGHVS; CDR2 reads FNYEAQ. The receptor comes from a woman aged 25 to 39 with Graves' hyperthyroidism. The sequenced sample was blood. The V call is TRBV7-6, the J call TRBJ2-1; D unclear. The CDR3 nucleotides read TGTGCCAGCAGCTCCCAGGTCAATGAGCAGTTCTTC. It codes for CASSSQVNEQFF.